The 6 T cell receptor beta chains listed next were all sequenced from one sample in a study of T cell repertoires in cytomegalovirus infection. TCRdb reprocessed the reads via MiXCR and lists one record per CDR3 protein. The sample includes under 200,000 distinct CDR3 sequences, over 25% seen only once; the top ten take just over 30%. Sequenced sample: PBMCs. Receptors originate from a human donor in good health (CMV status not recorded). Some clones in this sample may be carry-over from other donors' samples.

The rearrangement joins TRBV15 to TRBJ1-1; 10 nucleotides match TRBD1. The V and J ends lost 0 bases and 5 bases, in that order; junction bases with no gene match: 9. The CDR3 covers 17 residues. CDR1 LNHNV and CDR2 YYDKDF come from the germline V gene (reference sequence). Written as DNA, the CDR3 is TGTGCCACCAGCAGAGATCTGACAGGGGGCGCGCGGACTGAAGCTTTCTTT. This sequence encodes CATSRDLTGGARTEAFF. The variable domain in full, completed from reference TRBV15 and TRBJ1-1, reads DAMVIQNPRYQVTQFGKPVTLSCSQTLNHNVMYWYQQKSSQAPKLLFHYYDKDFNNEADTPDNFQSRRPNTSFCFLDIRSPGLGDTAMYLCATSRDLTGGARTEAFFGQGTRLTVV.

The chain is built from TRBV5-4 and TRBJ2-3; D possibly corresponds to TRBD2 (5 bases). CDR1 and CDR2 from the germline V gene are SGHNT and YYREEE (reference sequence). This CDR3 is 16 amino acids long. Trimming left V 4 bases short and J 2 bases short, with 17 bases between. The chain's CDR3 is CASSPSQRRVTDTQYF. The CDR3 bases are TGTGCCAGCAGCCCCTCTCAGCGGAGAGTCACAGATACGCAGTATTTT.

This clonotype occurred a few times. The CDR3 nucleotides read TGTGCCAGCAGTTTCGCCGGGGCCAACGTCCTGACTTTC. It translates to CASSFAGANVLTF. The chain uses TRBV12-3 or TRBV12-4 and TRBJ2-6; D is uncertain. The CDR3 consists of 13 residues. V lost 3 bases, J lost 4 bases, and 4 bases lay in between.

The chain is built from TRBV29-1 and TRBJ1-2; D gene uncertain. Trimming stripped 7 bases from V and 4 bases from J, with 10 bases between. Germline CDR1 reads SQVTM; CDR2 reads ANQGSEA. CDR3 length equals 11 residues. CDR3 nucleotide sequence: TGCAGCGGCCTCGTAGTCTATGGCTACACCTTC. Protein product: CSGLVVYGYTF.

The rearrangement uses TRBV30 and TRBJ2-1; D ambiguous. V shed 2 bases and J shed 8 bases, with 7 bases lying between them. The V gene's germline CDR1 is GTSNPN and CDR2 SVGIG (reference sequence). CDR3 size: 11 residues. The CDR3 nucleotides are TGTGCCTGGAGTCCTATGGATGAGCAGTTCTTC. Translation: CAWSPMDEQFF.

Many counts were recorded for this clonotype. J is TRBJ2-7 and V is TRBV7-2; D is perhaps TRBD1 (5 bases). Germline values: CDR1 SGHTA, CDR2 FQGNSA. This CDR3 region has 15 residues. Trimming took off 0 bases at V and 1 base at J, with 10 bases between the two ends. The DNA of the CDR3 is TGTGCCAGCAGCTTAGCGACAGAAAGATCCTACGAGCAGTACTTC. This gives the protein CASSLATERSYEQYF.